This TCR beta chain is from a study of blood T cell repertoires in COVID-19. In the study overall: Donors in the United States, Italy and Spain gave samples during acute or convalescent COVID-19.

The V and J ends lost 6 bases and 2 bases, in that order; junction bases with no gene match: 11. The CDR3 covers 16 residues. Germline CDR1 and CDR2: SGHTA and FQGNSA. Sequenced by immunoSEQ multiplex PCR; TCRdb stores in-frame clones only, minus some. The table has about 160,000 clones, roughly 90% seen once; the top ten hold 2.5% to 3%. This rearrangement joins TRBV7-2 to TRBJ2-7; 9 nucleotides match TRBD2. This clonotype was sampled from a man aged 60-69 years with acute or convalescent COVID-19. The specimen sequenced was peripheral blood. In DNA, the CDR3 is TGTGCCAGCAGTTTTGAGAGCGGGGGGCCTGCCTACGAGCAGTACTTC. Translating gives CASSFESGGPAYEQYF.